These T cell receptor beta chains were read from a single sample in a study of blood T cell repertoires in COVID-19. TCRdb keeps only in-frame clones here, not all; method: immunoSEQ multiplex PCR. Here the sample spans approximately 270,000 clones, around 86% being singletons. Source material: peripheral blood. All receptors derive from a man aged 50 or older with acute or convalescent COVID-19. Both conserved end residues are part of each CDR3. Each record gives: D gene, J gene, V gene, CDR3 protein, CDR3 DNA. D genes are given only for firm matches.

d_call: TRBD1
j_call: TRBJ2-1
v_call: TRBV16
cdr3_aa: CASSQGGQQVPGQGGFYNEQFF
cdr3_nt: TGTGCCAGCAGCCAAGGGGGGCAGCAGGTGCCAGGACAGGGCGGTTTCTACAATGAGCAGTTCTTC

d_call: .
j_call: TRBJ2-3
v_call: TRBV4-1
cdr3_aa: CASSQDLEDTQYF
cdr3_nt: TGCGCCAGCAGCCAAGACCTAGAAGATACGCAGTATTTT

d_call: TRBD1
j_call: TRBJ2-7
v_call: TRBV6-5
cdr3_aa: CASSYQYTGAYEQYF
cdr3_nt: TGTGCCAGCAGTTACCAATACACAGGGGCCTACGAGCAGTACTTC

d_call: TRBD1
j_call: TRBJ1-2
v_call: TRBV3-1/TRBV3-2
cdr3_aa: CASSFERDRVQGYTF
cdr3_nt: TGTGCCAGCAGCTTTGAACGGGACAGGGTTCAAGGCTACACCTTC

d_call: .
j_call: TRBJ1-2
v_call: TRBV5-5
cdr3_aa: CASSSQGSNYGYTF
cdr3_nt: TGTGCCAGCAGCTCACAGGGATCTAACTATGGCTACACCTTC

d_call: .
j_call: TRBJ2-5
v_call: TRBV5-1
cdr3_aa: CASSLEAYQETQYF
cdr3_nt: TGCGCCAGCAGCTTGGAAGCTTATCAAGAGACCCAGTACTTC

d_call: TRBD1
j_call: TRBJ2-1
v_call: TRBV6-1
cdr3_aa: CASSEGLGQGVNEQFF
cdr3_nt: TGTGCCAGCAGTGAAGGGCTGGGACAGGGCGTAAATGAGCAGTTCTTC

d_call: .
j_call: TRBJ1-5
v_call: TRBV6-6
cdr3_aa: CASRLDPGEQPQHF
cdr3_nt: TGTGCCAGCAGACTCGACCCAGGGGAGCAGCCCCAGCATTTT

d_call: .
j_call: TRBJ2-3
v_call: TRBV10-3
cdr3_aa: CAITDNTDTQYF
cdr3_nt: TGTGCCATCACGGACAACACAGATACGCAGTATTTT

d_call: .
j_call: TRBJ2-7
v_call: TRBV7-2
cdr3_aa: CASSKDSFSYEQYF
cdr3_nt: TGTGCCAGCAGCAAGGACAGCTTTTCCTACGAGCAGTACTTC

d_call: TRBD1
j_call: TRBJ2-2
v_call: TRBV6-2/TRBV6-3
cdr3_aa: CASSRNVYYDRAPSGELFF
cdr3_nt: TGTGCCAGCAGTCGTAATGTTTATTATGACAGGGCCCCTTCCGGGGAGCTGTTTTTT

d_call: .
j_call: TRBJ1-1
v_call: TRBV5-1
cdr3_aa: CASRPGGFENSEAFF
cdr3_nt: TGCGCCAGCAGGCCTGGGGGCTTCGAAAATTCGGAAGCTTTCTTT

d_call: TRBD1
j_call: TRBJ1-1
v_call: TRBV10-1
cdr3_aa: CASSEGQGNTEAFF
cdr3_nt: TGCGCCAGCAGTGAGGGACAGGGGAACACTGAAGCTTTCTTT

d_call: TRBD2
j_call: TRBJ2-1
v_call: TRBV7-3
cdr3_aa: CASSFSGGGGEQFF
cdr3_nt: TGTGCCAGCAGCTTTAGCGGGGGGGGCGGTGAGCAGTTCTTC

d_call: TRBD1
j_call: TRBJ1-1
v_call: TRBV16
cdr3_aa: CASSHRGTAHTEAFF
cdr3_nt: TGTGCCAGCAGCCACCGCGGGACAGCCCACACTGAAGCTTTCTTT